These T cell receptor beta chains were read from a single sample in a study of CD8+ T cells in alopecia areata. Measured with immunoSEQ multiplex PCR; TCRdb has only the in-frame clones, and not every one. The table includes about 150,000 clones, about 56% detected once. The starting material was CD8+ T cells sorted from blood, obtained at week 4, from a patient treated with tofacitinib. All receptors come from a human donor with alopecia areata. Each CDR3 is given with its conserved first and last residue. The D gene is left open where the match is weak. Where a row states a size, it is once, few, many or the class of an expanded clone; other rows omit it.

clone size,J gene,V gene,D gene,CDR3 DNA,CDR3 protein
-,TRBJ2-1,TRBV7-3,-,TGTGCCAGCGGAGACCATTTTAATGAGCAGTTCTTC,CASGDHFNEQFF
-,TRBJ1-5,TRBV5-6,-,TGTGCCAGCAGCTTGGGGGACAATCAGCCCCAGCATTTT,CASSLGDNQPQHF
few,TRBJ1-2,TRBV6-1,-,TGTGCCAGCAACCCCCAGGGAGTTTATGGCTACACCTTC,CASNPQGVYGYTF
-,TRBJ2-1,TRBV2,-,TGTGCCAGCAGTGAACTGGACACCTACAATGAGCAGTTCTTC,CASSELDTYNEQFF
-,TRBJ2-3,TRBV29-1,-,TGCAGCGTAGAGGCAGAGACGCAGTATTTT,CSVEAETQYF
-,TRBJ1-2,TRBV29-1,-,TGCAGCGTTGACAGGGCTCATGGCTACACCTTC,CSVDRAHGYTF
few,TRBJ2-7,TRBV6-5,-,TGTGCCAGCAGTTACAGGGCGTCGGGCGAGCAGTACTTC,CASSYRASGEQYF
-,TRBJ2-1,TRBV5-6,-,TGTGCCAGCAGCTTGGGGTCATATGAGCAGTTCTTC,CASSLGSYEQFF
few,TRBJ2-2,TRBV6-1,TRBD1,TGTGCCAGCAGTGATTTGTGGACAGGGCCCGGGGAGCTGTTTTTT,CASSDLWTGPGELFF
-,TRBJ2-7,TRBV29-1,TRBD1,TGCAGCGTTGTACTGACAGGGACCTTCTCCTACGAGCAGTACTTC,CSVVLTGTFSYEQYF
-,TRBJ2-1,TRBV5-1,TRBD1,TGCGCCAGCAGCTTGAGACAGGGGGCTATCTTTGAGCAGTTCTTC,CASSLRQGAIFEQFF
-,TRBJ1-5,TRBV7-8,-,TGTGCCAGCAGCTTAGAGTCAGGCAATCAGCCCCAGCATTTT,CASSLESGNQPQHF
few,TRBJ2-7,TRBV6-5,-,TGTGCCAGCAGCCCTTCGGGTTACGAGCAGTACTTC,CASSPSGYEQYF
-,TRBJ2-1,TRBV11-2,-,TGTGCCAGCAGCTTAGATGCGGCTAGCTCTTACAATGAGCAGTTCTTC,CASSLDAASSYNEQFF
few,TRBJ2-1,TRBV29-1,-,TGCAGCGTCCACCCACCTCAAGGGATCTACAATGAGCAGTTCTTC,CSVHPPQGIYNEQFF
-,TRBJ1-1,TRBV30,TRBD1,TGTGCCTGGAGCCCAGGGGGGGCTACTGAAGCTTTCTTT,CAWSPGGATEAFF
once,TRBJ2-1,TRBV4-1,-,TGCGCCAGCAGCCTCCTGGTTCTCTCCTACAATGAGCAGTTCTTC,CASSLLVLSYNEQFF
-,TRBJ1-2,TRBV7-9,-,TGTGCCAGCAGCCTCCGGGACACGGGCTACACCTTC,CASSLRDTGYTF
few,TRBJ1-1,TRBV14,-,TGTGCCAGCAGCCAAGGGGGGGCCACTGAAGCTTTCTTT,CASSQGGATEAFF
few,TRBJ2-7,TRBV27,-,TGTGCCAGCAGTTTTGGGCCGGGTAGGGTCTACGAGCAGTACTTC,CASSFGPGRVYEQYF
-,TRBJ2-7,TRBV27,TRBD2,TGTGCCAGCAGTTTTACTAGCGGGGATCGCGAGCAGTACTTC,CASSFTSGDREQYF
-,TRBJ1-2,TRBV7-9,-,TGTGCCAGCAGCTTAGTTGGCAGCTGGATTGTGAACGGCTACACCTTC,CASSLVGSWIVNGYTF
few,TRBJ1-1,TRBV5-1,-,TGCGCCAGCAGCTTGATCCCCCCTGAAGCTTTCTTT,CASSLIPPEAFF
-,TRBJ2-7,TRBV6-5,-,TGTGCCAGCAGTTACAGCGACGGTACCCTTTCCTACGAGCAGTACTTC,CASSYSDGTLSYEQYF
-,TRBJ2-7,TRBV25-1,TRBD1,TGTGCCAGCAGTGATCTCGGGACAGGGGAGCAGTACTTC,CASSDLGTGEQYF
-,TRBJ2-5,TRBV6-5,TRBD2,TGTGCCAGCAAATGGACTAGCGCATCGGGAGAGACCCAGTACTTC,CASKWTSASGETQYF
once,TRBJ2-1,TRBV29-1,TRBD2,TGCAGCGTTGTGCCCGACGGGGACGGGGGGAGCTCCTACAATGAGCAGTTCTTC,CSVVPDGDGGSSYNEQFF
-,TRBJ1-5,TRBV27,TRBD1,TGTGCCAGCAGTTTTCGGACAGGGGATCAGCCCCAGCATTTT,CASSFRTGDQPQHF
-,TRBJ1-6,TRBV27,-,TGTGCCAGCAGTTTATCGGAGGGAATGGGTTCACCCCTCCACTTT,CASSLSEGMGSPLHF
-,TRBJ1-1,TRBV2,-,TGTGCCAGCCTACTACTGAACACTGAAGCTTTCTTT,CASLLLNTEAFF
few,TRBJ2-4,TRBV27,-,TGTGCCAGCAGTTTTTCCCGGGCCAAAAACATTCAGTACTTC,CASSFSRAKNIQYF
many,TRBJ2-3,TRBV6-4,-,TGTGCCAGCAGTGACTCACAGGGCACAGATACGCAGTATTTT,CASSDSQGTDTQYF
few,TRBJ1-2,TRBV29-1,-,TGCAGCGTCGACGACGGGAATAACTATGGCTACACCTTC,CSVDDGNNYGYTF
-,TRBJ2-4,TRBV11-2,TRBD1,TGTGCCAGCAGCTTAGTCAAACAGGGGTACAAAAACATTCAGTACTTC,CASSLVKQGYKNIQYF
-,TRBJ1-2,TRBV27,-,TGTGCCAGCAGTACCAGGGGAGCTAACTATGGCTACACCTTC,CASSTRGANYGYTF
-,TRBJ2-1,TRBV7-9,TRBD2,TGTGCCAGCAGCCCGGGACTAGGACAGTTCTTC,CASSPGLGQFF
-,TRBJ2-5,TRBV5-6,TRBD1,TGTGCCAGCAGCTTAAGACAGGGGGCCGAGACCCAGTACTTC,CASSLRQGAETQYF
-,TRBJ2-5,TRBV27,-,TGTGCCAGCAGTTCCATTTTCGGGACCTCCGCATCGACCCAGTACTTC,CASSSIFGTSASTQYF
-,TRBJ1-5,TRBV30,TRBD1,TGTGCCTGGGGACCGACAGGGAAGGGCAATCAGCCCCAGCATTTT,CAWGPTGKGNQPQHF
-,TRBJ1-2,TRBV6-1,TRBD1,TGTGCCAGCAGAACAGGGACAGGCTATGGCTACACCTTC,CASRTGTGYGYTF
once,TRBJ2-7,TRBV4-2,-,TGTGCCAGCAGCCAGGGGTCGAACGAGCAGTACTTC,CASSQGSNEQYF
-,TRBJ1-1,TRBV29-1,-,TGCAGCGTTCAAGGGGCTGAAGCTTTCTTT,CSVQGAEAFF
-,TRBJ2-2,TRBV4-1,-,TGCGCCAGCAGCCCACGGACAGCCGGGGAGCTGTTTTTT,CASSPRTAGELFF
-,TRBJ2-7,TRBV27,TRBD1,TGTGCCAGCAGTTCCTCACAGGGGGAAGCAACCTACGAGCAGTACTTC,CASSSSQGEATYEQYF
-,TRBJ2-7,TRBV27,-,TGTGCCAGCAGTTTATCGGGCGAGCAGTACTTC,CASSLSGEQYF
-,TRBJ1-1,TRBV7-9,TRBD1,TGTGCCAGCAGCCCCCTTAGACAGGGAGGAGCTTTCTTT,CASSPLRQGGAFF
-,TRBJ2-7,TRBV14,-,TGTGCCAGCAGCCAAGGACCGTACGAGCAGTACTTC,CASSQGPYEQYF
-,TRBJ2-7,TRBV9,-,TGTGCCAGCAGCGCAGGTTCAGGACTCGAGCAGTACTTC,CASSAGSGLEQYF
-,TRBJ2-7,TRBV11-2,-,TGTGCCAGCAGCCCCGAAGCTGTCGAGCAGTACTTC,CASSPEAVEQYF
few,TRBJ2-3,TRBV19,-,TGTGCCAGTAGTATAGCTAGGCAGCGCGGCGATACGCAGTATTTT,CASSIARQRGDTQYF